The 26 T cell receptor beta chains listed next were all sequenced from one sample in a study of T cell changes during pregnancy in multiple sclerosis. The repertoire was sequenced with immunoSEQ multiplex PCR; TCRdb's copy has only in-frame clones and lacks some. This table has 48,000 or so clones, roughly 94% appearing once. The sample here was CD4+ T cells from peripheral blood mononuclear cells, taken in the first trimester of pregnancy. Receptors originate from a female donor with multiple sclerosis, enrolled in a pregnancy study.

The chain carries TRBV6-6 and TRBJ2-3, with 12 bases matching TRBD2. The germline V gene has CDR1 MNHNY and CDR2 SVGAGI (reference sequence). The CDR3 spans 16 residues. With 6 bases clipped from V and 6 bases from J, the junction kept 10 bases outside the gene matches. CDR3 in DNA: TGTGCCAGCAGCGAACTAGCGGGGGGACCTTTTGATACGCAGTATTTT. Translated: CASSELAGGPFDTQYF.

The chain has TRBV6-4 and TRBJ2-3; 11 bases are a match to TRBD2. The ends lost 5 bases at V and 5 bases at J; junction bases unmatched: 9. Germline assignment: CDR1 MRHNA and CDR2 SNTAGT. CDR3 size: 16 residues. The DNA of the CDR3 is TGTGCCAGCAGTCCCCTAGCGGGGGGTGGTCAAGATACGCAGTATTTT. This translates into CASSPLAGGGQDTQYF.

The chain joins TRBV2 to TRBJ1-4, with 7 bases matching TRBD1. The CDR3 loop spans 13 amino acids. V lost 3 bases to trimming and J lost 7 bases; unmatched junction nucleotides: 2. The germline CDR1 and CDR2 sequences are SNHLY and FYNNEI. The CDR3 loop is CASSDRGIEKLFF. CDR3 DNA: TGTGCCAGCAGTGACAGGGGGATTGAAAAACTGTTTTTT.

In nucleotides, the CDR3 is TGCGCCAGCAGGAGTAGCGGGGGGCCCGGGGACGAGCAGTACTTC. It encodes CASRSSGGPGDEQYF. This chain joins TRBV10-2 and TRBJ2-7; 10 nucleotides line up with TRBD2. The CDR3 has 15 residues. CDR1 is WSHSY, CDR2 SAAADI, per germline. Trimming took 6 bases from V and 5 from J; bases not matched to a gene: 10.

The chain is built from TRBV4-1 and TRBJ1-5; no reliable D call. This CDR3 contains 16 residues. Trimming pared 3 bases from V and 1 base from J, leaving 13 bases between. Germline values: CDR1 MGHRA, CDR2 YSYEKL. The CDR3 protein is CASSHLPGGSNQPQHF. DNA for the CDR3: TGCGCCAGCAGCCACCTACCAGGCGGGAGCAATCAGCCCCAGCATTTT.

This sequence joins TRBV30 and TRBJ2-1; 10 bases align to TRBD2. Germline V gene data show CDR1 as GTSNPN and CDR2 as SVGIG (reference sequence). This CDR3 spans 13 amino acids. The CDR3 nucleotides read TGTGCTTGGGAGCGGGGGGGCTCCAATGAGCAGTTCTTC. As protein: CAWERGGSNEQFF.

The chain is built from TRBV7-3 and TRBJ2-1; D possibly corresponds to TRBD2 (5 bases). The V gene lost 5 bases and the J gene lost 9 bases, with 14 bases spanning the gap. The CDR3 runs to 13 residues. Germline CDR1 and CDR2: SGHTA and FQGTGA. CDR3 amino acids: CASSPPASSEQFF. CDR3 sequence (DNA): TGTGCCAGCAGCCCCCCCGCTAGCAGTGAGCAGTTCTTC.

The chain carries TRBV4-1 and TRBJ1-1; TRBD1 matches 9 bases. CDR3 length equals 16 residues. V was pared by 0 bases and J by 5 bases, with 7 bases of the junction left unmatched. Germline-derived CDR1 and CDR2 are MGHRA and YSYEKL. The CDR3 protein is CASSQEQGARGTEAFF. CDR3 in DNA: TGCGCCAGCAGCCAAGAACAGGGGGCGAGAGGGACTGAAGCTTTCTTT.

Of note for this clone: In the same sample, other DNA sequences code for this CDR3. This chain connects TRBV15 to TRBJ1-6; D possibly corresponds to TRBD1 (6 bases). Trimming cost V 0 bases and J 7 bases, with 10 bases left between them. Germline values: CDR1 LNHNV, CDR2 YYDKDF (reference sequence). This CDR3 region has 15 residues. This CDR3 is CATSREAQGNSPLHF. The CDR3 DNA is TGTGCCACCAGCAGAGAGGCACAGGGAAATTCACCCCTCCACTTT.

This chain connects TRBV19 to TRBJ1-3; D possibly corresponds to TRBD1 (6 bases). This CDR3 contains 14 residues. V was trimmed by 4 bases and J by 0 bases, leaving 7 bases between them. Germline assignment: CDR1 LNHDA and CDR2 SQIVND (reference sequence). CDR3 amino acids: CASSTDSSGNTIYF. CDR3 bases: TGTGCCAGTAGTACGGACAGCTCTGGAAACACCATATATTTT.

The V and J genes are TRBV19 and TRBJ1-2, with D perhaps TRBD1 (6 bases). Germline V gene sequence: CDR1 LNHDA, CDR2 SQIVND (reference sequence). Trimming shortened V by 7 bases and J by 4 bases, and 22 bases separated the two germline ends. This CDR3 is built from 16 residues. For the CDR3, the DNA is TGTGCCAGTAATCCCCTCGGGCAGGGGCAGTCCTATGGCTACACCTTC. Amino acids: CASNPLGQGQSYGYTF.

The chain uses TRBV10-3 and TRBJ2-5; 8 nucleotides match TRBD1. CDR3 size: 12 residues. With V trimmed by 6 bases and J by 7 bases, 4 bases remained unmatched. CDR1 and CDR2 (germline): ENHRY, SYGVKD. Here the CDR3 reads CAIRNGTGTQYF. The CDR3 nucleotides read TGTGCCATCAGAAACGGGACAGGGACCCAGTACTTC.

The V and J genes are TRBV5-1 and TRBJ2-3; D not resolved. CDR1 SGHRS and CDR2 YFSETQ come from the germline V gene. CDR3 length equals 14 residues. V was shortened by 2 bases and J by 1 base, with 8 bases between the two germline ends. The CDR3 here is CASSFEPGTDTQYF. CDR3 sequence (DNA): TGCGCCAGCAGCTTCGAACCGGGCACAGATACGCAGTATTTT.

This chain connects TRBV6-6 to TRBJ1-2, with unresolved D. Trimming shortened V by 8 bases and J by 4 bases, and 14 bases separated the two germline ends. From germline, CDR1 is MNHNY and CDR2 SVGAGI (reference sequence). The CDR3 sequence is 13 residues long. The CDR3 DNA follows: TGTGCCAGCTCCCCGGGGTCCAGCTATGGCTACACCTTC. Translating it yields CASSPGSSYGYTF.

In this sample, this clone turned up a few times. The chain recombines TRBV15 with TRBJ1-2; D uncertain. Germline CDR1 is LNHNV and CDR2 is YYDKDF (reference sequence). Trimming removed 1 base from V and 8 bases from J, with 11 bases in between. The CDR3 length is 13 residues. The DNA for the CDR3 is TGTGCCACCAGCAGAGGGAAGGGAGCAGGCTACACCTTC. Its translation: CATSRGKGAGYTF.

In this sample, this clone turned up a few times. V usage is TRBV7-3 and J usage is TRBJ1-1; D may be TRBD1 (5 bases). Germline V gene sequence: CDR1 SGHTA, CDR2 FQGTGA. V lost 5 bases to trimming and J lost 8 bases, with 15 bases between them. The CDR3 is 13 amino acids. CDR3 coding DNA: TGTGCCAGCAGCCTAATACAGGACAAGGAAGCTTTCTTT. The encoded protein is CASSLIQDKEAFF.

This clone has only one observation. The V gene is TRBV27, the J gene TRBJ2-2; 8 bases agree with TRBD1. Trimming took 3 bases from V and 7 from J; bases not matched to a gene: 7. Germline values: CDR1 MNHEY, CDR2 SMNVEV (reference sequence). This CDR3 has 15 residues. CDR3 region: CASSLGRGLFGELFF. CDR3 nucleotides: TGTGCCAGCAGTTTGGGCAGGGGGCTTTTCGGGGAGCTGTTTTTT.

For the CDR3, the DNA is TGTGCCAGTAGACAGGGTGCGGAGACCCAGTACTTC. Its translation is CASRQGAETQYF. The chain carries TRBV19 and TRBJ2-5; TRBD1 might be the D (6 bases). CDR1 and CDR2 (germline): LNHDA, SQIVND (reference sequence). V was cut by 6 bases and J by 5 bases, with 10 bases left in between. The CDR3 totals 12 residues.

The chain carries TRBV18 and TRBJ2-7, with D unresolved. This CDR3 has 13 residues. The ends were cut back, 3 bases at V and 4 bases at J, with 10 bases in the middle. CDR1 KGHSH and CDR2 LQKENI come from the germline V gene. The CDR3 DNA sequence: TGTGCCAGCTCACCGACGCACGGGTACGAGCAGTACTTC. The encoded protein is CASSPTHGYEQYF.

The chain uses TRBV4-1 and TRBJ2-3; D uncertain. This CDR3 has 12 amino acids. Germline values: CDR1 MGHRA, CDR2 YSYEKL. Trimming took 2 bases from V and 5 from J, leaving 5 bases between them. CDR3 protein: CASSQPVDTQYF. Written as DNA, the CDR3 is TGCGCCAGCAGCCAACCGGTAGATACGCAGTATTTT.

J is TRBJ2-3 and V is TRBV7-5; the table's D call, TRBD1, was not checked against the DNA. TRBV7-5 is deemed a pseudogene. The CDR3 contains 17 residues. This chain's CDR3 is CARTPGVLCRVGDTQYF. The CDR3, as DNA: TGTGCCAGAACCCCAGGGGTGTTGTGCAGGGTGGGAGATACGCAGTATTTT.

Here the CDR3 DNA reads TGCGCCAGCAGCGGCCTGGGGGGAGGTGAGACCCAGTACTTC. It yields the protein CASSGLGGGETQYF. The genes are TRBV4-1 and TRBJ2-5; possible D gene TRBD2, 6 bases. This CDR3 is built from 14 residues. Looked up from germline, CDR1 is MGHRA and CDR2 is YSYEKL. V lost 5 bases to trimming and J lost 5 bases, with 15 bases between them.

About this clone itself: At one of its ends the junction is not consistent with the germline gene, which may arise from a read error. V and J are TRBV9 and TRBJ1-4, with 8 bases aligning to TRBD1. The CDR3 has 16 residues. Germline V gene lookup returns CDR1 SGDLS and CDR2 YYNGEE. The CDR3 sequence: CVSSVGNRGQAEKLFF. DNA for the CDR3: TGTGTCAGCAGCGTAGGAAATAGGGGACAGGCTGAAAAACTGTTTTTT.

The chain links TRBV10-3 to TRBJ2-2; weak D call: TRBD1 (6 bases). Trimming pared 6 bases from V and 7 bases from J, leaving 9 bases between. Germline CDR1 is ENHRY and CDR2 is SYGVKD. The CDR3 sequence is 12 residues long. The CDR3 protein is CAISQGGGELFF. The CDR3, as DNA: TGTGCCATCAGCCAAGGGGGCGGGGAGCTGTTTTTT.

In DNA, the CDR3 is TGTGCCAGCAGCTCGCGTACAGTGAGAAACTATGGCTACACCTTC. Encoded protein: CASSSRTVRNYGYTF. This chain links TRBV11-2 with TRBJ1-2; D gene ambiguous. The CDR3 is made up of 15 amino acids. V shed 4 bases and J shed 2 bases, with 14 bases lying between them. In germline, CDR1 is SGHAT, CDR2 FQNNGV. The variable domain in full, with the rest retrieved from reference TRBV11-2 and TRBJ1-2, is EAGVAQSPRYKIIEKRQSVAFWCNPISGHATLYWYQQILGQGPKLLIQFQNNGVVDDSQLPKDRFSAERLKGVDSTLKIQPAKLEDSAVYLCASSSRTVRNYGYTFGSGTRLTVV.

This chain links TRBV7-9 with TRBJ2-3; the D is unclear. The germline gives CDR1 SEHNR, CDR2 FQNEAQ (reference sequence). The CDR3 has 17 residues. V lost 0 bases, J lost 0 bases, and 13 bases lay in between. CDR3 DNA: TGTGCCAGCAGCTTAGCGCTCGGTGTAACTAGCACAGATACGCAGTATTTT. Its translation: CASSLALGVTSTDTQYF.